This T cell receptor beta chain was obtained from a study of molecular identifiers for immune sequencing clone quantification. The V gene's germline CDR1 is SGHTA and CDR2 FQGNSA. CDR3 length: 15 amino acids. The V end was cut by 5 bases, the J end by 5 bases, with 19 bases between. Previously described methods with listed TCR primers produced the bulk TCR libraries. TCRdb reprocessed the PCR reads with MiXCR, giving one entry per CDR3 protein. This sample has about 640,000 distinct CDR3 sequences; approximately 20% occur once, and the top ten carry 0.85% to 0.9%. Only a few counts were recorded for this clonotype.

J is TRBJ2-7 and V is TRBV7-2, with D possibly being TRBD1 or TRBD2 (5 bases each). This clonotype was sampled from a human donor in good health. Some libraries in this study had Jurkat cell RNA spiked in. The sample taken for sequencing was naive CD8+ T cells from blood, with Jurkat cell RNA spiked in. Subset here: FACS-sorted CD8+CD4-CCR7+CD45RA+ naive T cells. The CDR3 protein is CASSQKVGVFHEQYF. DNA of the CDR3: TGTGCCAGCAGCCAAAAGGTGGGGGTTTTCCACGAGCAGTACTTC. Filled out from reference TRBV7-2 and TRBJ2-7, the complete variable domain reads GAGVSQSPSNKVTEKGKDVELRCDPISGHTALYWYRQSLGQGLEFLIYFQGNSAPDKSGLPSDRFSAERTGGSVSTLTIQRTQQEDSAVYLCASSQKVGVFHEQYFGPGTRLTVT.